This T cell receptor (beta chain) was identified during a study of blood T cell repertoires in COVID-19. Generated by immunoSEQ multiplex PCR, the TCRdb table keeps only in-frame clones and is missing some. Here the sample spans roughly 120,000 clones, around nine tenths being singletons. The source of this sequence is a man aged 40-49 years with acute or convalescent COVID-19. The sample was peripheral blood.

The DNA of the CDR3 is TGTGCCAGCAGTGAATTTCCCTTGACAGACTCTTTTAACACCGGGGAGCTGTTTTTT. Protein: CASSEFPLTDSFNTGELFF. The rearrangement links TRBV6-1 to TRBJ2-2, with D possibly matching TRBD1 (5 bases). CDR3 length equals 19 residues. CDR1 and CDR2 (germline): MNHNS, SASEGT. The ends were cut back, 2 bases at V and 2 bases at J, with 21 bases in the middle.